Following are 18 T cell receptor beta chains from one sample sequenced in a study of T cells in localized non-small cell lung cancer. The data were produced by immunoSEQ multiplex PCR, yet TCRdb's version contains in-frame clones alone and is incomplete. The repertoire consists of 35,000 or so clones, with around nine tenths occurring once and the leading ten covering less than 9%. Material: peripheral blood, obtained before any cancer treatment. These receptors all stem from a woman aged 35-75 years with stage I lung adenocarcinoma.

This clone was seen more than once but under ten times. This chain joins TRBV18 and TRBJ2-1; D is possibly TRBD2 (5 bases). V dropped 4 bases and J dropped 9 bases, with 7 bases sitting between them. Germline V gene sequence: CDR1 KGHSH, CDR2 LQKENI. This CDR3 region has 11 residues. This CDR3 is CASSHSGEQFF. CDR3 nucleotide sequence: TGTGCCAGCTCACACAGCGGTGAGCAGTTCTTC.

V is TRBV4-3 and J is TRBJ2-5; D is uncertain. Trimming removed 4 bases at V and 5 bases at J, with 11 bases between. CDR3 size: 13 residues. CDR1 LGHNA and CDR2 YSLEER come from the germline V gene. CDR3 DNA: TGCGCCAGCAGCCCTGATCTAAGGGAGACCCAGTACTTC. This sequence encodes CASSPDLRETQYF.

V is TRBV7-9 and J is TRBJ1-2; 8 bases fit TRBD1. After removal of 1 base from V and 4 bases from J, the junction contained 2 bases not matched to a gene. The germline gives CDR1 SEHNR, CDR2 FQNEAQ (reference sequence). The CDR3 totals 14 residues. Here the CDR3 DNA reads TGTGCCAGCAGCTTAGGACAGGGGAGCTATGGCTACACCTTC. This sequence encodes CASSLGQGSYGYTF.

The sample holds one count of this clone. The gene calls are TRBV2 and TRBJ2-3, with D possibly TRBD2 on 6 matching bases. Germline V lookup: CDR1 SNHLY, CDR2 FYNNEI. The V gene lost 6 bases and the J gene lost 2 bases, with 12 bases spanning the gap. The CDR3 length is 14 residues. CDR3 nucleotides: TGTGCCAGCAGGAGCGGGTCCAACACAGATACGCAGTATTTT. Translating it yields CASRSGSNTDTQYF.

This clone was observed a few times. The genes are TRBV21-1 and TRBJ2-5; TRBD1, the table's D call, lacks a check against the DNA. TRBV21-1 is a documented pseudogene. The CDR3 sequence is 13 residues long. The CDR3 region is CASSDREAETQYF. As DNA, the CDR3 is TGTGCCAGCAGCGACAGGGAGGCAGAGACCCAGTACTTC.

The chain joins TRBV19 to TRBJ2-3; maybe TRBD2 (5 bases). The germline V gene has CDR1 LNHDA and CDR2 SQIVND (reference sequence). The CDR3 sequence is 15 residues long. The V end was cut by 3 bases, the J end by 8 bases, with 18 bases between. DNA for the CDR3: TGTGCCAGTAGTATGCCGCCAGGAGGTGTTGGTACGCAGTATTTT. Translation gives CASSMPPGGVGTQYF.

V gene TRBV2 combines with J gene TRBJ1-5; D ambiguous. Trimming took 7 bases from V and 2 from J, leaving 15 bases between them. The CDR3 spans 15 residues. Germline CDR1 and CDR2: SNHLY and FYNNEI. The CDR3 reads CASTMGVAGNQPQHF. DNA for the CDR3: TGTGCCAGCACCATGGGAGTAGCGGGCAATCAGCCCCAGCATTTT. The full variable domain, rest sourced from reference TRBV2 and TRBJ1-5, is EPEVTQTPSHQVTQMGQEVILRCVPISNHLYFYWYRQILGQKVEFLVSFYNNEISEKSEIFDDQFSVERPDGSNFTLKIRSTKLEDSAMYFCASTMGVAGNQPQHFGDGTRLSIL.

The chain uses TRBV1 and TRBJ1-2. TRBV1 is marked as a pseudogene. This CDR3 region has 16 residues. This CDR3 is CTSSITIVRKTYGYTF. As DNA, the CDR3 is TGCACCAGCAGTATTACTATTGTGCGAAAGACCTATGGCTACACCTTC.

The CDR3 reads CASSDERAGGYEQYF. CDR3 nucleotides: TGTGCCAGCAGTGATGAGAGGGCGGGGGGCTACGAGCAGTACTTC. The rearrangement uses TRBV2 and TRBJ2-7, with 8 bases lining up with TRBD2. V lost 3 bases, J lost 3 bases, and 7 bases stayed unmatched. This CDR3 has 15 residues. Per germline, CDR1 SNHLY and CDR2 FYNNEI.

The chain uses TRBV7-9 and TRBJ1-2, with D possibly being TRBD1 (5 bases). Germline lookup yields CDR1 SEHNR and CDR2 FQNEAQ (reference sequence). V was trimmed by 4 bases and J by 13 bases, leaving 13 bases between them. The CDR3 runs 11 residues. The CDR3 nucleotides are TGTGCCAGCAGCTACGGGAGGGGTTTCACCTTC. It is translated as CASSYGRGFTF.

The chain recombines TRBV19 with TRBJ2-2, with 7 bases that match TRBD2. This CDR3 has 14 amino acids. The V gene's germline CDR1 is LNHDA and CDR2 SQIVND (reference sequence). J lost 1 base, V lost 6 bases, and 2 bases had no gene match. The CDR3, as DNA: TGTGCCAGTAGATCGGGGGGGAACACCGGGGAGCTGTTTTTT. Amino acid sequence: CASRSGGNTGELFF.

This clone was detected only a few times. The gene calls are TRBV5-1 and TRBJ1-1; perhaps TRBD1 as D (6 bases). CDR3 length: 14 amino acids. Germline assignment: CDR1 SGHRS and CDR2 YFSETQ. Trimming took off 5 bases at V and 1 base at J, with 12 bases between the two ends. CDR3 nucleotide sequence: TGCGCCAGCAGTACAGGGTTAGGGAACACTGAAGCTTTCTTT. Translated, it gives CASSTGLGNTEAFF.

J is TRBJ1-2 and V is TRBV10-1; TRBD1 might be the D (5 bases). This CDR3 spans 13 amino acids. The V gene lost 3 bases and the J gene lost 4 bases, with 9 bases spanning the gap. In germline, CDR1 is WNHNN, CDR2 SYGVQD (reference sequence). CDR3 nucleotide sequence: TGCGCCAGCAGTGATTCGGGGGGCTATGGCTACACCTTC. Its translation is CASSDSGGYGYTF.

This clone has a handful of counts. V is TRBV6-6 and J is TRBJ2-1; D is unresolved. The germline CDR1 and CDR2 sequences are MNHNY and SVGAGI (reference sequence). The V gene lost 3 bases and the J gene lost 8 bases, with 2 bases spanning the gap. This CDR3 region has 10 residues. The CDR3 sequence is CASSYHEQFF. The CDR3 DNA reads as TGTGCCAGCAGTTATCATGAGCAGTTCTTC.

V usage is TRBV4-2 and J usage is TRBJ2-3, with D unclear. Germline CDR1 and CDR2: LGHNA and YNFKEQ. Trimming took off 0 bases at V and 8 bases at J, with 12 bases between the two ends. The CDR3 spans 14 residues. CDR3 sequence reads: CASSQEPYRTTQYF. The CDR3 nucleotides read TGTGCCAGCAGCCAAGAGCCCTACCGTACTACGCAGTATTTT.

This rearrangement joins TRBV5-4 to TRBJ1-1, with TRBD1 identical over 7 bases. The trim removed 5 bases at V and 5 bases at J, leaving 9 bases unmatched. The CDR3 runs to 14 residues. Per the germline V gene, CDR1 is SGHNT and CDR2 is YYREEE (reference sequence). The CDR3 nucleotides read TGTGCCAGCAGACCTCAGACAGGGAGTACTGAAGCTTTCTTT. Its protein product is CASRPQTGSTEAFF.

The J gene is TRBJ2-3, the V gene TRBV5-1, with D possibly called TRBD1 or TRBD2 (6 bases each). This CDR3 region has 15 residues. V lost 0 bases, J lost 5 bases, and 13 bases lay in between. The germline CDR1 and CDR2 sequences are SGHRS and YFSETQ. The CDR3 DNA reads TGCGCCAGCAGCTTGGAAGGGGGGCATGGAGATACGCAGTATTTT. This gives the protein CASSLEGGHGDTQYF.

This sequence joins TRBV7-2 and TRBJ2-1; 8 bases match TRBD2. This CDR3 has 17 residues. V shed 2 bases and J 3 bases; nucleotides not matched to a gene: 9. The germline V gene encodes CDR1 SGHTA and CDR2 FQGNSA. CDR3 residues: CASSLRSTGGIYNEQFF. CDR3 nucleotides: TGTGCCAGCAGCTTAAGGTCTACGGGGGGGATCTACAATGAGCAGTTCTTC.